This is a list of T cell receptor beta chains from one sample in a study of early stage breast cancer tumors. Assay used: immunoSEQ multiplex PCR; TCRdb lists only in-frame clones, some missing. The sample has 50,000 to 65,000 clones, around 80% seen once. Material for sequencing was blood. Source of these receptors: a person aged 30-39 years with breast cancer. The CDR3 runs from the conserved cysteine through the conserved F or W. The D gene is left open where the match is weak. Part of the rows lack a size; the others show once, few, many or a class for expanded clones.

clone size	D gene	V gene	J gene	CDR3 protein	CDR3 DNA
NA	TRBD2	TRBV19	TRBJ2-3	CATRLAGTTDTQYF	TGTGCCACCAGACTAGCGGGAACGACAGATACGCAGTATTTT
few	TRBD1	TRBV29-1	TRBJ2-5	CSVMAGGKETQYF	TGCAGCGTTATGGCAGGGGGCAAGGAGACCCAGTACTTC
NA	TRBD1	TRBV6-1	TRBJ1-4	CASSEETGAVEKLFF	TGTGCCAGCAGTGAAGAGACAGGGGCTGTTGAAAAACTGTTTTTT
NA	NA	TRBV29-1	TRBJ1-2	CSVEYAEGYTF	TGCAGCGTTGAATATGCGGAGGGCTACACCTTC
NA	NA	TRBV10-3	TRBJ2-1	CAISGWGRDTHNEQFF	TGTGCCATCAGCGGGTGGGGCAGGGACACACACAATGAGCAGTTCTTC
NA	NA	TRBV30	TRBJ2-3	CAWSVHSAGSDTQYF	TGTGCCTGGAGTGTGCATTCCGCCGGTTCAGATACGCAGTATTTT
NA	NA	TRBV2	TRBJ2-7	CASSTGSYEQYF	TGTGCCAGCAGTACCGGGTCCTACGAGCAGTACTTC
NA	NA	TRBV7-8	TRBJ1-2	CASSGGGYGYTF	TGTGCCAGCAGCGGGGGGGGCTATGGCTACACCTTC
NA	NA	TRBV27	TRBJ2-7	CASSELGGISYEQYF	TGTGCCAGCAGTGAGCTAGGCGGAATCTCCTACGAGCAGTACTTC
NA	TRBD1	TRBV7-2	TRBJ2-1	CASSLGDRVHNEQFF	TGTGCCAGCAGCTTAGGGGACAGGGTCCACAATGAGCAGTTCTTC
once	TRBD1	TRBV7-3	TRBJ2-2	CASSLHRDRDYYTGELFF	TGTGCCAGCAGCTTGCACCGGGACAGGGACTACTACACCGGGGAGCTGTTTTTT
NA	TRBD2	TRBV29-1	TRBJ2-2	CSVALAGLNTGELFF	TGCAGCGTTGCCCTAGCGGGACTGAACACCGGGGAGCTGTTTTTT
NA	TRBD1	TRBV13	TRBJ1-2	CASSRDRWGGYTF	TGTGCCAGCAGCCGGGACAGGTGGGGAGGCTACACCTTC
NA	NA	TRBV29-1	TRBJ1-1	CSVRGSGRDTEAFF	TGCAGCGTAAGAGGGTCAGGGAGGGACACTGAAGCTTTCTTT
NA	NA	TRBV7-9	TRBJ1-2	CASSLARGNYGYTF	TGTGCCAGCAGCTTAGCTCGGGGTAACTATGGCTACACCTTC
NA	NA	TRBV10-1	TRBJ1-1	CASSGGGLNTEAFF	TGCGCCAGCAGTGGGGGGGGCCTCAACACTGAAGCTTTCTTT
NA	TRBD1	TRBV6-1	TRBJ1-5	CASSEAMDRAQPQHF	TGTGCCAGCAGTGAAGCGATGGACAGGGCTCAGCCCCAGCATTTT
NA	NA	TRBV9	TRBJ1-2	CASSVESGGIRGYTF	TGTGCCAGCAGCGTAGAATCGGGAGGAATAAGGGGCTACACCTTC
NA	NA	TRBV4-1	TRBJ1-2	CASSHIPRGVNGYTF	TGCGCCAGCAGCCACATACCCAGGGGAGTGAATGGCTACACCTTC
NA	TRBD2	TRBV29-1	TRBJ2-3	CSVEEGLAEGQDTQYF	TGCAGCGTTGAGGAGGGACTAGCAGAGGGCCAAGATACGCAGTATTTT
NA	TRBD2	TRBV7-8	TRBJ2-7	CASSPEPLAGVCEQYF	TGTGCCAGCAGCCCAGAGCCGCTAGCGGGGGTTTGCGAGCAGTACTTC
NA	TRBD1	TRBV6-4	TRBJ1-1	CASSAQGDTEAFF	TGTGCCAGCAGTGCCCAGGGGGACACTGAAGCTTTCTTT
NA	TRBD2	TRBV5-5	TRBJ2-5	CASSLNPPGGGLQETQYF	TGTGCCAGCAGCTTGAACCCTCCCGGGGGGGGACTTCAAGAGACCCAGTACTTC
NA	TRBD2	TRBV29-1	TRBJ2-3	CSVEGGLAGGPDTQYF	TGCAGCGTGGAAGGGGGACTAGCGGGAGGGCCGGATACGCAGTATTTT
NA	NA	TRBV7-9	TRBJ2-1	CASSFSGLNNEQFF	TGTGCCAGCAGCTTCAGCGGGCTTAACAATGAGCAGTTCTTC
NA	TRBD2	TRBV30	TRBJ2-4	CAWSFGRANIQYF	TGTGCCTGGAGTTTCGGGAGGGCGAACATTCAGTACTTC
once	NA	TRBV6-1	TRBJ1-3	CASSEAGGTGNTIYF	TGTGCCAGCAGTGAGGCTGGGGGGACTGGAAACACCATATATTTT
NA	TRBD1	TRBV19	TRBJ2-7	CASSFKTGSRREQYF	TGTGCCAGTAGTTTTAAGACAGGGTCCCGCCGCGAGCAGTACTTC
NA	NA	TRBV14	TRBJ1-2	CASSQDFWPGANYGYTF	TGTGCCAGCAGCCAAGATTTTTGGCCAGGAGCTAACTATGGCTACACCTTC
NA	NA	TRBV6-5	TRBJ1-2	CASRYRSNYGYTF	TGTGCCAGCAGATACAGGAGTAACTATGGCTACACCTTC
NA	TRBD2	TRBV15	TRBJ2-1	CATSRGAGGPSLQQFF	TGTGCCACCAGCAGAGGAGCGGGAGGGCCTAGCCTTCAGCAGTTCTTC
NA	NA	TRBV10-3	TRBJ1-5	CAISDPTGGIHSNQPQHF	TGTGCCATCAGTGACCCAACGGGGGGAATACATAGCAATCAGCCCCAGCATTTT
NA	TRBD2	TRBV10-1	TRBJ2-2	CASSEAGEGTGELFF	TGCGCCAGCAGTGAAGCGGGAGAGGGAACCGGGGAGCTGTTTTTT
NA	NA	TRBV4-1	TRBJ1-4	CASSARTDNEKLFF	TGCGCCAGCAGCGCACGAACGGACAATGAAAAACTGTTTTTT
NA	NA	TRBV5-5	TRBJ2-1	CASSFGQGGDEQFF	TGTGCCAGCAGCTTCGGGCAAGGAGGGGATGAGCAGTTCTTC
NA	NA	TRBV7-2	TRBJ1-1	CASSSLLAGASNTEAFF	TGTGCCAGCAGCTCCCTCCTCGCAGGGGCCTCGAACACTGAAGCTTTCTTT
NA	TRBD1	TRBV29-1	TRBJ1-1	CSVVGQGYTEAFF	TGCAGCGTTGTTGGACAGGGATACACTGAAGCTTTCTTT
NA	NA	TRBV27	TRBJ2-3	CASSSSLSVTSTDTQYF	TGTGCCAGCAGTTCCTCCCTTAGCGTTACTAGCACAGATACGCAGTATTTT
NA	TRBD1	TRBV7-9	TRBJ1-3	CASTWGRDSWFSGNTIYF	TGTGCCAGCACCTGGGGACGGGACAGTTGGTTCTCTGGAAACACCATATATTTT
once	NA	TRBV5-1	TRBJ1-3	CASSPLGTTGNTIYF	TGCGCCAGCAGCCCTCTCGGGACCACTGGAAACACCATATATTTT
NA	TRBD1	TRBV6-5	TRBJ1-2	CASSYGSTGIYGYTF	TGTGCCAGCAGTTACGGGTCGACAGGGATCTATGGCTACACCTTC
few	NA	TRBV7-6	TRBJ1-1	CASSVEENTEAFF	TGTGCCAGCTCCGTAGAAGAGAACACTGAAGCTTTCTTT
NA	TRBD1	TRBV30	TRBJ1-4	CAWSDWTGRDEKLFF	TGTGCCTGGAGTGATTGGACAGGGAGGGATGAAAAACTGTTTTTT
few	NA	TRBV19	TRBJ2-7	CASSPGTETYEQYF	TGTGCCAGTAGCCCCGGGACTGAGACCTACGAGCAGTACTTC
once	TRBD1	TRBV6-1	TRBJ2-3	CASSRQGTQYF	TGTGCCAGCAGCAGACAGGGGACGCAGTATTTT
few	NA	TRBV29-1	TRBJ1-5	CSALSANSNQPQHF	TGCAGCGCCTTAAGCGCCAATAGCAATCAGCCCCAGCATTTT
once	TRBD2	TRBV30	TRBJ2-2	CAWSRLAGETGELFF	TGTGCCTGGAGTAGATTAGCGGGAGAAACCGGGGAGCTGTTTTTT
NA	NA	TRBV15	TRBJ2-5	CATSRTTGPQETQYF	TGTGCCACCAGCAGGACCACGGGACCCCAAGAGACCCAGTACTTC
NA	TRBD2	TRBV5-4	TRBJ2-2	CASSLAGTSTAGELFF	TGTGCCAGCAGCTTGGCTGGGACTAGCACAGCCGGGGAGCTGTTTTTT
NA	TRBD1	TRBV15	TRBJ2-5	CATSNQRQGAGETQYF	TGTGCCACCAGCAATCAAAGACAGGGGGCAGGGGAGACCCAGTACTTC
few	TRBD2	TRBV9	TRBJ2-7	CASSKPAGGGYEQYF	TGTGCCAGCAGCAAGCCAGCGGGAGGAGGGTACGAGCAGTACTTC
NA	NA	TRBV7-2	TRBJ1-2	CASSLERAPSYGYTF	TGTGCCAGCAGCTTAGAACGGGCCCCGAGCTATGGCTACACCTTC
NA	TRBD2	TRBV7-9	TRBJ2-3	CAIPLGTTIDTQYF	TGTGCCATACCCTTGGGGACTACTATAGATACGCAGTATTTT
NA	NA	TRBV27	TRBJ2-1	CASSGQLEVYNEQFF	TGTGCCAGCAGTGGACAGCTAGAGGTCTACAATGAGCAGTTCTTC
NA	NA	TRBV5-4	TRBJ2-7	CASSLAWTETYEQYF	TGTGCCAGCAGCTTGGCATGGACGGAGACCTACGAGCAGTACTTC
once	NA	TRBV10-3	TRBJ1-1	CAIRWDGLNTEAFF	TGTGCCATCAGGTGGGACGGCTTGAACACTGAAGCTTTCTTT
once	TRBD1	TRBV11-2	TRBJ1-5	CASSLGASTGTGRNQPQHF	TGTGCCAGCAGCTTAGGCGCCTCCACCGGGACAGGGCGCAATCAGCCCCAGCATTTT